Listed below are T cell receptor beta chains from one sample, sequenced in a study of cytomegalovirus exposure and HLA in healthy donors. Clones were read by immunoSEQ multiplex PCR, and TCRdb kept only the in-frame ones, dropping some. The data hold more than 200,000 clones, with 65% to 90% observed a single time. What was sequenced was PBMCs. The receptors shown here come from a girl aged 10 to 17 in good health and CMV-seronegative. The CDR3 runs from the conserved cysteine through the conserved F or W. The order of the fields is V gene, J gene, D gene, clone size, CDR3 DNA, CDR3 protein. D genes are given only for firm matches. Some rows have no size entry. The others give once, few or many, or a class for an expanded clone.

TRBV11-3	TRBJ2-3	TRBD1	once	TGTGCCAGCAGCTTAGAAGCAGCCCGGGACAGGGTCGCAGATACGCAGTATTTT	CASSLEAARDRVADTQYF
TRBV29-1	TRBJ1-1	TRBD1	-	TGCAGCGTTGGCCGGACAGGGGACACTGAAGCTTTCTTT	CSVGRTGDTEAFF
TRBV7-9	TRBJ2-1	TRBD1	-	TGTGCCAGCAGCTTAGGGGACAGGGATTTCGGCGATGAGCAGTTCTTC	CASSLGDRDFGDEQFF
TRBV4-1	TRBJ2-2	-	-	TGCGCCAGCAGCCAAGGGAGGGAAACCGGGGAGCTGTTTTTT	CASSQGRETGELFF
TRBV19	TRBJ2-1	TRBD2	-	TGTGCCAGTATTTCGACGGGGGGATATGAGCAGTTCTTC	CASISTGGYEQFF
TRBV9	TRBJ2-2	-	-	TGTGCCAGCAGCGGGCGGACGAACACCGGGGAGCTGTTTTTT	CASSGRTNTGELFF
TRBV7-9	TRBJ2-1	TRBD2	-	TGTGCCAGCAGCAGGACTAGCGGGAACAATGAGCAGTTCTTC	CASSRTSGNNEQFF
TRBV28	TRBJ1-2	-	-	TGTGCCAGCAGTTTATCGGCGGGAGCAGGCATGGACGGCTACACCTTC	CASSLSAGAGMDGYTF
TRBV5-8	TRBJ2-3	TRBD1	once	TGTGCCAGCAGCGCTTGGACAGGGGGCAGTACAGATACGCAGTATTTT	CASSAWTGGSTDTQYF
TRBV6-1	TRBJ1-5	-	-	TGTGCCAGCAGTCAGACAGCTTATCAGCCCCAGCATTTT	CASSQTAYQPQHF
TRBV6-5	TRBJ2-7	TRBD1	-	TGTGCCAGCAGTTACCGACAGGGGGCTTACGAGCAGTACTTC	CASSYRQGAYEQYF
TRBV19	TRBJ1-2	-	-	TGTGCCAGTATCGACCGGGAAGACCTCTATGGCTACACCTTC	CASIDREDLYGYTF
TRBV7-9	TRBJ2-5	TRBD1	-	TGTGCCAGCAGCCTCAGGGGGATTGAGACCCAGTACTTC	CASSLRGIETQYF
TRBV19	TRBJ1-6	TRBD1	once	TGTGCCAGTAGTATCTCGACAGGGAACAATTCACCCCTCCACTTT	CASSISTGNNSPLHF
TRBV19	TRBJ1-4	TRBD1	-	TGTGCCAGTAGGATGCACGGGGACAGAAATGAAAAACTGTTTTTT	CASRMHGDRNEKLFF
TRBV7-3	TRBJ2-3	TRBD1	-	TGTGCCAGCAGCTTAGGACAGGGGACCACAGATACGCAGTATTTT	CASSLGQGTTDTQYF
TRBV5-1	TRBJ2-2	TRBD1	-	TGCGCCAGCAGCCCCGGGACAGGAGCGAACACCGGGGAGCTGTTTTTT	CASSPGTGANTGELFF
TRBV6-5	TRBJ2-1	-	-	TGTGCCAGCAGTTACGACTCCCCCAATGAGCAGTTCTTC	CASSYDSPNEQFF
TRBV28	TRBJ2-7	-	-	TGTGCCAGCAGTTTAAGGGCGACAGGGTTTCTTGGCGGGAACTCCTACGAGCAGTACTTC	CASSLRATGFLGGNSYEQYF
TRBV4-2	TRBJ2-5	-	-	TGTGCCAGCAGCCAAGATGGTAGGCGGGAGACCCAGTACTTC	CASSQDGRRETQYF
TRBV9	TRBJ2-3	-	-	TGTGCCAGCAGCGTAGAGGGGGCGGGGTGGGCTTTGGGCACAGATACGCAGTATTTT	CASSVEGAGWALGTDTQYF
TRBV29-1	TRBJ1-5	TRBD1	-	TGCAGCGTTGAAGATGGACAGGGGGCCAATCAGCCCCAGCATTTT	CSVEDGQGANQPQHF
TRBV28	TRBJ1-5	TRBD1	-	TGTGCCAGTAGACCCAGAACAGGGGGCACAAATCAGCCCCAGCATTTT	CASRPRTGGTNQPQHF
TRBV7-7	TRBJ2-2	-	-	TGTGCTAGCAGCTTAGTATACACCGGGGAGCTGTTTTTT	CASSLVYTGELFF
TRBV2	TRBJ2-4	-	-	TGTGCCAGCAGTGAAACGGGGATCGGAAACATTCAGTACTTC	CASSETGIGNIQYF
TRBV6-5	TRBJ2-7	-	few	TGTGCCAGCAGCAGGGACGGAGCAGGGGTCTACGAGCAGTACTTC	CASSRDGAGVYEQYF
TRBV19	TRBJ1-2	-	-	TGTGCCAGTAGTACCAGGAAGGGGAACTCTAACTATGGCTACACCTTC	CASSTRKGNSNYGYTF
TRBV9	TRBJ2-1	TRBD2	-	TGTGCCAGCAGCCTGGGGAGGGATAGCCCCAATGAGCAGTTCTTC	CASSLGRDSPNEQFF
TRBV6-1	TRBJ1-2	-	-	TGTGCCAGCAGTTCTGTTGACGGGGACTATGGCTACACCTTC	CASSSVDGDYGYTF
TRBV29-1	TRBJ2-1	TRBD2	-	TGCAGCGTGGGGGGGAGGCGCCTTTCCTACAATGAGCAGTTCTTC	CSVGGRRLSYNEQFF
TRBV5-1	TRBJ2-7	TRBD1	-	TGCGCCAGCAGCTTACAGGGGTACCACGAGCAGTACTTC	CASSLQGYHEQYF
TRBV9	TRBJ1-1	TRBD1	-	TGTGCCAGCAGCGTCGACAGGGGGCGGGTCACTGAAGCTTTCTTT	CASSVDRGRVTEAFF
TRBV27	TRBJ2-2	TRBD2	-	TGTGCCAGCAGTCCTCACGTGGGGGAGCGGGGGGCCCCTAACACCGGGGAGCTGTTTTTT	CASSPHVGERGAPNTGELFF